Below are 19 T cell receptor beta chains sequenced from a single sample in a study of siplizumab effects on memory and regulatory T cells. Method: immunoSEQ multiplex PCR; TCRdb's copy keeps in-frame clones and lacks some. Of more than 75,000 clones listed, over 85% are singletons. The sample comprised CD8+ T cells sorted from blood. Receptors originate from a human donor in good health.

The CDR3 sequence is CATSSGRGGYEQYF. CDR3 bases: TGTGCCACCAGCAGCGGGAGGGGGGGCTACGAGCAGTACTTC. This chain uses TRBV15 with TRBJ2-7; 8 bases match TRBD2. V was clipped by 3 bases and J by 3 bases; unmatched bases: 4. Germline V gene lookup returns CDR1 LNHNV and CDR2 YYDKDF (reference sequence). The CDR3 is 14 residues long.

The chain is built from TRBV19 and TRBJ1-5, with D uncertain. V lost 5 bases and J lost 3, with 14 bases in between. Germline values: CDR1 LNHDA, CDR2 SQIVND (reference sequence). CDR3 length: 15 residues. DNA of the CDR3: TGTGCCAGTAGTTCTAGTCCTTCCGTCAATCAGCCCCAGCATTTT. Protein: CASSSSPSVNQPQHF.

The rearrangement links TRBV6-5 to TRBJ2-5; maybe TRBD1 (5 bases). The length of the CDR3 is 13 residues. V was cut by 6 bases and J by 3 bases, with 11 bases left in between. CDR1 and CDR2 (germline): MNHEY, SVGAGI. The chain's CDR3 is CASRQTVEETQYF. Here the CDR3 DNA reads TGTGCCAGCAGACAGACAGTAGAAGAGACCCAGTACTTC.

V gene TRBV6-5 combines with J gene TRBJ1-1, with D possibly being TRBD1 (6 bases). There are 13 residues in the CDR3. Per the germline V gene, CDR1 is MNHEY and CDR2 is SVGAGI. Deletions cut 7 bases from V and 5 bases from J, with 14 bases between. The DNA for the CDR3 is TGTGCCAGCACCCTCGGGAGGGGGACTGAAGCTTTCTTT. As protein: CASTLGRGTEAFF.

The gene calls are TRBV4-1 and TRBJ2-5, with D possibly TRBD1 on 6 matching bases. V lost 0 bases, J lost 5 bases, and 13 bases lay in between. The CDR3 has 15 residues. Germline V gives CDR1 MGHRA, CDR2 YSYEKL. CDR3 residues: CASSQDWGPGETQYF. The CDR3 nucleotides are TGCGCCAGCAGCCAAGATTGGGGGCCGGGGGAGACCCAGTACTTC.

J is TRBJ1-1 and V is TRBV9; D unclear. The CDR3 covers 11 residues. V lost 7 bases and J 1 base, leaving 5 bases between the germline ends. Germline CDR1 and CDR2: SGDLS and YYNGEE. Written as DNA, the CDR3 is TGTGCCAGCGGCACGAACACTGAAGCTTTCTTT. Translation gives CASGTNTEAFF.

V usage is TRBV5-1 and J usage is TRBJ2-1; D possibly uses TRBD1 or TRBD2 (5 bases each). This CDR3 spans 15 amino acids. Germline CDR1 is SGHRS and CDR2 is YFSETQ. V was trimmed by 2 bases and J by 3 bases, leaving 12 bases between them. CDR3 nucleotide sequence: TGCGCCAGCAGCTTTGGGACCTTTCTCTACAATGAGCAGTTCTTC. Residues: CASSFGTFLYNEQFF.

This chain joins TRBV7-9 and TRBJ1-4, with D unclear. There are 17 residues in the CDR3. Germline V gene data show CDR1 as SEHNR and CDR2 as FQNEAQ (reference sequence). Between the trimmed V and J ends, which lost 5 bases and 8 bases, there was a span of 24 bases. CDR3 coding DNA: TGTGCCAGCAGCAGCGGGCTTGGACCCTCATTTCACGAAAAACTGTTTTTT. Translated, it gives CASSSGLGPSFHEKLFF.

This clone has only one observation. The chain joins TRBV15 to TRBJ2-3, with unresolved D. The CDR3 has 14 residues. The germline CDR1 and CDR2 sequences are LNHNV and YYDKDF (reference sequence). V was cut by 3 bases and J by 6 bases, with 13 bases left in between. The CDR3 sequence is CATSSEDQRDTQYF. CDR3 DNA: TGTGCCACCAGCAGTGAGGACCAGCGCGATACGCAGTATTTT.

This clone has a single count. The chain joins TRBV27 to TRBJ2-1; TRBD2 matches at 9 bases. The CDR3 is made up of 14 amino acids. V lost 4 bases and J lost 7; bases outside the gene matches: 5. Germline CDR1 and CDR2: MNHEY and SMNVEV (reference sequence). The CDR3 reads CASSSGLAGNEQFF. CDR3 coding DNA: TGTGCCAGCAGTTCCGGGCTAGCGGGGAATGAGCAGTTCTTC.

The chain carries TRBV27 and TRBJ1-2; D gene unclear. Trimming pared 3 bases from V and 2 bases from J, leaving 13 bases between. There are 15 residues in the CDR3. Germline assignment: CDR1 MNHEY and CDR2 SMNVEV (reference sequence). The CDR3, as DNA: TGTGCCAGCAGTTTCGTACCGGACGGAAACTATGGCTACACCTTC. Residues: CASSFVPDGNYGYTF.

This clone was found a few times. The chain couples TRBV4-2 to TRBJ2-1; 8 positions agree with TRBD2. The CDR3 has 15 residues. The germline gives CDR1 LGHNA, CDR2 YNFKEQ. Trimming at V came to 1 base and at J to 7 bases, leaving 6 bases not matched to a gene. The CDR3 region is CASSQGETSVNEQFF. The CDR3 DNA sequence: TGTGCCAGCAGCCAAGGTGAGACTAGCGTAAATGAGCAGTTCTTC.

This clone was detected once. This chain joins TRBV27 and TRBJ2-7; 7 positions match TRBD1. This CDR3 contains 13 residues. Germline V CDR1 and CDR2: MNHEY, SMNVEV (reference sequence). The V gene end was trimmed by 5 bases and the J gene end by 3 bases; junction bases not matched to a gene: 4. The CDR3 bases are TGTGCCAGCAGTGACAGGGAAGGCTACGAGCAGTACTTC. Its protein product is CASSDREGYEQYF.

The rearrangement links TRBV13 to TRBJ2-2; weak D call: TRBD1 (5 bases). The CDR3 totals 17 residues. Germline V gives CDR1 PRHDT, CDR2 FYEKMQ (reference sequence). The ends were cut back, 0 bases at V and 5 bases at J, with 16 bases in the middle. CDR3 residues: CASSLGPQGARTGELFF. CDR3 DNA: TGTGCCAGCAGCTTAGGCCCGCAGGGCGCACGGACCGGGGAGCTGTTTTTT.

The J gene is TRBJ2-1, the V gene TRBV7-9; tentative D call: TRBD1 (6 bases). V was shortened by 7 bases and J by 8 bases, with 12 bases between the two germline ends. This CDR3 region has 12 residues. Germline lookup yields CDR1 SEHNR and CDR2 FQNEAQ (reference sequence). The chain's CDR3 is CASNRPGDEQFF. CDR3 in DNA: TGTGCCAGCAACCGACCAGGGGATGAGCAGTTCTTC.

This chain links TRBV7-8 with TRBJ2-7, with D unclear. There are 15 residues in the CDR3. From germline, CDR1 is SGHVS and CDR2 FQNEAQ. V lost 0 bases and J 1 base, leaving 10 bases between the germline ends. The CDR3 is CASSLAIGGSYEQYF. CDR3 nucleotides: TGTGCCAGCAGCTTAGCGATCGGCGGTTCCTACGAGCAGTACTTC.

This chain joins TRBV29-1 and TRBJ2-3; 13 nucleotides agree with TRBD2. The CDR3 spans 19 residues. The ends lost 2 bases at V and 6 bases at J; junction bases unmatched: 17. Germline values: CDR1 SQVTM, CDR2 ANQGSEA. The CDR3 is CSVESAHGTSGTGGDTQYF. The CDR3 bases are TGCAGCGTTGAATCAGCCCACGGGACTAGCGGGACTGGCGGGGATACGCAGTATTTT.

The chain is built from TRBV12-5 and TRBJ2-1, with 9 positions matching TRBD2. Germline lookup yields CDR1 LGHNT and CDR2 FRNRAP. Losses at the gene ends were 6 bases for V and 0 bases for J; bases not matched to a gene: 9. The CDR3 consists of 17 residues. The CDR3 loop reads CASGTSGPLSSYNEQFF. The CDR3 bases are TGTGCTAGTGGGACTAGCGGTCCCTTGAGCTCCTACAATGAGCAGTTCTTC.

The chain joins TRBV5-4 to TRBJ2-1; D is perhaps TRBD1 (5 bases). Trimming took 3 bases from V and 0 from J, leaving 10 bases between them. Germline assignment: CDR1 SGHNT and CDR2 YYREEE (reference sequence). The CDR3 length is 15 residues. For the CDR3, the DNA is TGTGCCAGCAGCTGGGGCCCTGGCTCCTACAATGAGCAGTTCTTC. Protein sequence: CASSWGPGSYNEQFF.